These 20 T cell receptor beta chains were all obtained from the same sample, sequenced in a study of OX40 agonist ivuxolimab in advanced cancers. The assay was immunoSEQ multiplex PCR, and TCRdb's table has in-frame clones only and misses some. The sample contains about 58,000 clones, approximately 91% of which appear only once. This material consisted of CD4+ or CD8+ T cells sorted from blood, taken in a trial of the OX40 agonist ivuxolimab. These receptors originate from an adult with an advanced solid tumor such as melanoma, head and neck, liver or kidney cancer.

J is TRBJ1-5 and V is TRBV19, with 8 nucleotides matching TRBD1. The V segment lost 5 bases and the J segment 2 bases; nucleotides outside the gene matches: 8. The CDR3 is 16 residues long. The germline V gene encodes CDR1 LNHDA and CDR2 SQIVND (reference sequence). The CDR3 region is CASSWDRNTGNQPQHF. DNA for the CDR3: TGTGCCAGTAGTTGGGACAGGAATACTGGCAATCAGCCCCAGCATTTT.

The chain joins TRBV6-5 to TRBJ1-3, with 9 bases fitting TRBD1. Unmatched junction bases numbered 4, after V lost 6 bases and J lost 1 base. Germline CDR1 reads MNHEY; CDR2 reads SVGAGI. This CDR3 is 15 amino acids long. The CDR3 protein is CASSRQGDSGNTIYF. CDR3 nucleotides: TGTGCCAGCAGCAGACAGGGGGATTCTGGAAACACCATATATTTT.

This chain connects TRBV10-3 to TRBJ2-7, with D unresolved. The CDR3 runs to 12 residues. V dropped 2 bases and J dropped 3 bases, with 5 bases sitting between them. CDR1 and CDR2 (germline): ENHRY, SYGVKD. The CDR3 region has the DNA TGTGCCATCAGTGAGGGTATCTACGAGCAGTACTTC. This codes for CAISEGIYEQYF.

The chain recombines TRBV10-3 with TRBJ2-7; 9 nucleotides match TRBD1. Germline CDR1 and CDR2: ENHRY and SYGVKD. CDR3 length: 16 residues. Trimming at V came to 0 bases and at J to 6 bases, leaving 9 bases not matched to a gene. The CDR3 reads CAISESAGTGGGEQYF. CDR3 nucleotide sequence: TGTGCCATCAGTGAGTCAGCTGGAACAGGGGGCGGCGAGCAGTACTTC.

The rearrangement links TRBV11-2 to TRBJ1-2; tentatively, D is TRBD1 (5 bases). The germline V gene has CDR1 SGHAT and CDR2 FQNNGV. V was clipped by 5 bases and J by 0 bases, with 10 bases between them. There are 14 residues in the CDR3. CDR3 protein: CASSTQGANYGYTF. CDR3 coding DNA: TGTGCCAGCAGCACCCAGGGTGCTAACTATGGCTACACCTTC.

The rearrangement uses TRBV11-2 and TRBJ2-4; D unclear. CDR1 SGHAT and CDR2 FQNNGV come from the germline V gene. V was cut by 5 bases and J by 4 bases, with 9 bases left in between. This CDR3 contains 13 residues. The DNA of the CDR3 is TGTGCCAGCAGCCTCACGGAGAAAAACATTCAGTACTTC. Its translation is CASSLTEKNIQYF.

This rearrangement joins TRBV30 to TRBJ1-3; 7 nucleotides match TRBD1. This CDR3 region has 14 residues. In germline, CDR1 is GTSNPN, CDR2 SVGIG (reference sequence). V lost 4 bases, J lost 1 base, and 4 bases stayed unmatched. The CDR3 coding sequence is TGTGCCTGGAACCCGGGACAGTCTGGAAACACCATATATTTT. Translated: CAWNPGQSGNTIYF. The full variable domain, rest sourced from reference TRBV30 and TRBJ1-3, is SQTIHQWPATLVQPVGSPLSLECTVEGTSNPNLYWYRQAAGRGLQLLFYSVGIGQISSEVPQNLSASRPQDRQFILSSKKLLLSDSGFYLCAWNPGQSGNTIYFGEGSWLTVV.

V gene TRBV10-3 combines with J gene TRBJ2-7, with 7 bases matching TRBD2. This CDR3 is 17 amino acids long. With V trimmed by 0 bases and J by 5 bases, 13 bases remained unmatched. Germline values: CDR1 ENHRY, CDR2 SYGVKD. CDR3 region: CAISESTRGAGINEQYF. The CDR3 bases are TGTGCCATCAGTGAGTCGACTCGAGGAGCGGGAATCAACGAGCAGTACTTC.

CDR3 region: CASSLGSGTLGETQYF. DNA of the CDR3: TGCGCCAGCAGCTTGGGGAGCGGAACCCTCGGAGAGACCCAGTACTTC. The V and J genes are TRBV5-1 and TRBJ2-5, with D tentatively TRBD2 (5 bases). Trimming shortened V by 0 bases and J by 4 bases, and 16 bases separated the two germline ends. This CDR3 comprises 16 residues. From germline, CDR1 is SGHRS and CDR2 YFSETQ.

The chain is built from TRBV6-4 and TRBJ1-4, with TRBD1 matching over 8 bases. Germline V gene data show CDR1 as MRHNA and CDR2 as SNTAGT. V lost 6 bases, J lost 7 bases, and 10 bases stayed unmatched. The CDR3 consists of 15 residues. The CDR3 DNA follows: TGTGCCAGCAGCCTTAGACAGGGGCCAGGTGAAAAACTGTTTTTT. The encoded protein is CASSLRQGPGEKLFF.

This chain uses TRBV18 with TRBJ2-7; possible D gene TRBD2, 6 bases. This CDR3 is built from 14 residues. V dropped 3 bases and J dropped 4 bases, with 13 bases sitting between them. Germline V gene sequence: CDR1 KGHSH, CDR2 LQKENI. The CDR3 spells CASSPAAGGYEQYF. The CDR3 DNA sequence: TGTGCCAGCTCACCCGCGGCCGGGGGTTACGAGCAGTACTTC.

This clone was observed a few times. This rearrangement joins TRBV2 to TRBJ1-1; D may be TRBD1 (5 bases). Looked up from germline, CDR1 is SNHLY and CDR2 is FYNNEI. The germline V and J ends were trimmed by 3 bases and 7 bases, with 15 bases remaining between them. The CDR3 is made up of 14 amino acids. CDR3 in DNA: TGTGCCAGCAGTGACCGGGACCTGGCGAATGAAGCTTTCTTT. This codes for CASSDRDLANEAFF.

CDR3 residues: CASSFGQGPEKLFF. The CDR3 DNA reads as TGTGCCAGCAGTTTTGGGCAGGGGCCTGAAAAACTGTTTTTT. The V and J genes are TRBV6-5 and TRBJ1-4, with D maybe TRBD1 (6 bases). The V gene lost 4 bases and the J gene lost 7 bases, with 13 bases spanning the gap. The CDR3 is 14 residues long. The germline CDR1 and CDR2 sequences are MNHEY and SVGAGI.

There are a few counts of this clone. This chain uses TRBV6-6 with TRBJ1-5; D ambiguous. The germline V gene encodes CDR1 MNHNY and CDR2 SVGAGI (reference sequence). This CDR3 has 12 residues. Trimming took 8 bases from V and 0 from J, leaving 5 bases between them. The CDR3 loop is CASGLSNQPQHF. CDR3 nucleotides: TGTGCCAGCGGGCTTAGCAATCAGCCCCAGCATTTT.

The genes are TRBV28 and TRBJ1-2; 7 positions match TRBD1. J lost 8 bases, V lost 5 bases, and 11 bases had no gene match. Germline CDR1 is MDHEN and CDR2 is SYDVKM. This CDR3 has 14 amino acids. The CDR3: CASSPSDRVGGYTF. CDR3 nucleotide sequence: TGTGCCAGCAGTCCGTCCGACAGGGTAGGCGGCTACACCTTC.

The CDR3 DNA sequence: TGTGCCAGCAAGCGGGAGTTCGACAATGAGCAGTTCTTC. It encodes CASKREFDNEQFF. The chain links TRBV6-5 to TRBJ2-1; 8 nucleotides line up with TRBD2. In germline, CDR1 is MNHEY, CDR2 SVGAGI. This CDR3 is 13 amino acids long. V was pared by 7 bases and J by 5 bases, with 4 bases of the junction left unmatched.

The rearrangement uses TRBV7-6 and TRBJ2-7; D tentatively reads TRBD1 or TRBD2 (5 bases each). The germline V gene encodes CDR1 SGHVS and CDR2 FNYEAQ. The CDR3 sequence is 14 residues long. Trimming shortened V by 5 bases and J by 3 bases, and 14 bases separated the two germline ends. The CDR3 loop is CASSLLGTRYEQYF. In DNA form, the CDR3 reads TGTGCCAGCAGCCTCCTTGGGACCCGCTACGAGCAGTACTTC.

The chain is built from TRBV11-2 and TRBJ1-1; D remains unclear. CDR1 is SGHAT and CDR2 is FQNNGV in the germline V gene. The CDR3 has 14 residues. Trimming pared 2 bases from V and 1 base from J, leaving 8 bases between. CDR3 amino acids: CASSLNSPNTEAFF. CDR3 in DNA: TGTGCCAGCAGCTTAAACAGCCCGAACACTGAAGCTTTCTTT.

The V gene is TRBV9, the J gene TRBJ2-2; D is possibly TRBD2 (6 bases). The CDR3 sequence is 17 residues long. Trimming pared 0 bases from V and 4 bases from J, leaving 16 bases between. CDR1 is SGDLS, CDR2 YYNGEE, per germline. CDR3 protein: CASSVEGGVAPTGELFF. The DNA for the CDR3 is TGTGCCAGCAGCGTAGAGGGCGGGGTAGCCCCCACCGGGGAGCTGTTTTTT.

The chain is built from TRBV30 and TRBJ1-2, with 11 bases identical to TRBD1. This CDR3 has 15 amino acids. The germline gives CDR1 GTSNPN, CDR2 SVGIG (reference sequence). V dropped 1 base and J dropped 4; count of bases not matched to a gene: 5. The CDR3, as DNA: TGTGCCTGGAGTGCGGGACAGGGGGTTGGCTATGGCTACACCTTC. This sequence encodes CAWSAGQGVGYGYTF.